This entry features one TCR beta chain sequence. Amplified TCR beta CDR3 regions came from RNA transcripts. HTBI primers were used for first-round RT-PCR of the TCR CDR3. TCRdb re-called the multiplex PCR reads through MiXCR, storing one row per CDR3 protein. In the table there are over 500,000 distinct CDR3 sequences, 14% of which are singletons. The data originate from a study of T cells in Graves' hyperthyroidism and ophthalmopathy. This TCR came from a middle-aged woman with Graves' hyperthyroidism. What was sequenced was blood.

This CDR3 is CASSSGARNQPQHF. The DNA for the CDR3 is TGTGCCAGTAGCTCCGGGGCCCGGAATCAGCCCCAGCATTTT. This chain uses TRBV19 with TRBJ1-5; weak D call: TRBD1 (5 bases). This CDR3 contains 14 residues. Germline CDR1 is LNHDA and CDR2 is SQIVND (reference sequence). V lost 6 bases and J 4 bases, leaving 13 bases between the germline ends.